These T cell receptor beta chains were read from a single sample in a study of CD8+ T cells in alopecia areata. The method was immunoSEQ multiplex PCR; TCRdb's version includes in-frame clones alone and lacks a portion of them. Of 150,000 to 200,000 clones listed, approximately 62% are singletons. Sequenced here: CD4+ T cells sorted from blood, sampled at week 24, from a patient treated with tofacitinib. These receptors were obtained from a human donor with alopecia areata. The CDR3 runs from the conserved cysteine through the conserved F or W. Each record gives: V gene, J gene, D gene, clone size, CDR3 DNA, CDR3 protein. The D gene is left open where the match is weak. For some rows the clone size is stated as once, few or many, or as a class when expanded; others skip it.

V gene: TRBV2; J gene: TRBJ1-6; D gene: .; clone size: .; CDR3 DNA: TGTGCCAGCATGGGGGGCGCTAGGAATTCACCCCTCCACTTT; CDR3 protein: CASMGGARNSPLHF
V gene: TRBV7-9; J gene: TRBJ1-6; D gene: TRBD1; clone size: .; CDR3 DNA: TGTGCCAGCAGCTTAGACGGGGGGACAGGGAATTCACCCCTCCACTTT; CDR3 protein: CASSLDGGTGNSPLHF
V gene: TRBV7-9; J gene: TRBJ1-5; D gene: .; clone size: few; CDR3 DNA: TGTGCCAGCAGCTTCCTGGACAGAGTTAGCAATCAGCCCCAGCATTTT; CDR3 protein: CASSFLDRVSNQPQHF
V gene: TRBV29-1; J gene: TRBJ1-2; D gene: .; clone size: .; CDR3 DNA: TGCAGCGTTGGGAAAGGGAGTGGCTACACCTTC; CDR3 protein: CSVGKGSGYTF
V gene: TRBV6-5; J gene: TRBJ1-5; D gene: .; clone size: few; CDR3 DNA: TGTGCCAGCAGTTATGTGCGGAATCAGCCCCAGCATTTT; CDR3 protein: CASSYVRNQPQHF
V gene: TRBV6-6; J gene: TRBJ2-1; D gene: .; clone size: .; CDR3 DNA: TGTGCCAGCAGTCTTTACAGTGGCAATGAGCAGTTCTTC; CDR3 protein: CASSLYSGNEQFF
V gene: TRBV27; J gene: TRBJ1-6; D gene: .; clone size: .; CDR3 DNA: TGTGCCAGCAGTTTAGCGAGCTCCTATAATTCACCCCTCCACTTT; CDR3 protein: CASSLASSYNSPLHF
V gene: TRBV5-1; J gene: TRBJ2-5; D gene: TRBD1; clone size: .; CDR3 DNA: TGCGCCAGCACCCCAGGGGGAGAGACCCAGTACTTC; CDR3 protein: CASTPGGETQYF
V gene: TRBV7-9; J gene: TRBJ2-7; D gene: .; clone size: .; CDR3 DNA: TGTGCCAGCAGCCGGAACCAGGGTGCCGAGCAGTACTTC; CDR3 protein: CASSRNQGAEQYF
V gene: TRBV15; J gene: TRBJ1-2; D gene: TRBD1; clone size: few; CDR3 DNA: TGTGCCACCAGCAGAGGGACAGGGGATGGCTACACCTTC; CDR3 protein: CATSRGTGDGYTF
V gene: TRBV30; J gene: TRBJ2-7; D gene: .; clone size: few; CDR3 DNA: TGTGCCTGGAGTGTACAGATAGAGCAGTACTTC; CDR3 protein: CAWSVQIEQYF
V gene: TRBV7-9; J gene: TRBJ1-2; D gene: TRBD1; clone size: .; CDR3 DNA: TGTGCCAGCAGCCCGACAGGGGGCTATGGCTACACCTTC; CDR3 protein: CASSPTGGYGYTF
V gene: TRBV5-4; J gene: TRBJ1-5; D gene: .; clone size: .; CDR3 DNA: TGTGCCAGCAGCCGGGACGGAGTTCAGCCCCAGCATTTT; CDR3 protein: CASSRDGVQPQHF
V gene: TRBV6-6; J gene: TRBJ1-6; D gene: .; clone size: .; CDR3 DNA: TGTGCCAGCAGTACATCCGGGACGGCTAATTCACCCCTCCACTTT; CDR3 protein: CASSTSGTANSPLHF
V gene: TRBV5-1; J gene: TRBJ2-5; D gene: TRBD2; clone size: .; CDR3 DNA: TGCGCCAGCAGCTCGGGACTAGCGGGGGACACCCAGTACTTC; CDR3 protein: CASSSGLAGDTQYF
V gene: TRBV27; J gene: TRBJ1-5; D gene: TRBD1; clone size: .; CDR3 DNA: TGTGCCAGCAGGCCTGATGGGACAGATTTCAATCAGCCCCAGCATTTT; CDR3 protein: CASRPDGTDFNQPQHF
V gene: TRBV4-1; J gene: TRBJ1-4; D gene: .; clone size: few; CDR3 DNA: TGCGCCAGCGGGACGGCCGCAACTAATGAAAAACTGTTTTTT; CDR3 protein: CASGTAATNEKLFF
V gene: TRBV9; J gene: TRBJ2-1; D gene: .; clone size: .; CDR3 DNA: TGTGCCAGCAGCGTCGGACGCCTCTACAATGAGCAGTTCTTC; CDR3 protein: CASSVGRLYNEQFF
V gene: TRBV18; J gene: TRBJ1-2; D gene: .; clone size: .; CDR3 DNA: TGTGCCAGCTCACCAGGCAGGACAGCTAACTATGGCTACACCTTC; CDR3 protein: CASSPGRTANYGYTF
V gene: TRBV5-4; J gene: TRBJ2-3; D gene: .; clone size: few; CDR3 DNA: TGTGCCAGCAGCTTGCTCGGAGGCACGACGCAGTATTTT; CDR3 protein: CASSLLGGTTQYF
V gene: TRBV7-9; J gene: TRBJ1-1; D gene: .; clone size: .; CDR3 DNA: TGTGCCAGCAGCAAGGATGCAGGGGCTGAAGCTTTCTTT; CDR3 protein: CASSKDAGAEAFF
V gene: TRBV5-1; J gene: TRBJ2-7; D gene: .; clone size: .; CDR3 DNA: TGCGCCAGCAGCTTGGACGGGGCCCCGATCTACGAGCAGTACTTC; CDR3 protein: CASSLDGAPIYEQYF
V gene: TRBV27; J gene: TRBJ1-2; D gene: TRBD1; clone size: once; CDR3 DNA: TGTGCCAGCAGTTGGGGACAGGGAAACTCCTATGGCTACACCTTC; CDR3 protein: CASSWGQGNSYGYTF
V gene: TRBV25-1; J gene: TRBJ1-2; D gene: .; clone size: .; CDR3 DNA: TGTGCCAGCAGTATAGGTCAGGGTATTAACTATGGCTACACCTTC; CDR3 protein: CASSIGQGINYGYTF
V gene: TRBV30; J gene: TRBJ2-7; D gene: TRBD1; clone size: .; CDR3 DNA: TGTGCCTGGAATCCTACGGGACAGGGGTTCCACGAGCAGTACTTC; CDR3 protein: CAWNPTGQGFHEQYF
V gene: TRBV5-5; J gene: TRBJ2-1; D gene: TRBD2; clone size: few; CDR3 DNA: TGTGCCAGCAGCGCCACTAGCGGGGGAACGAATGAGCAGTTCTTC; CDR3 protein: CASSATSGGTNEQFF
V gene: TRBV29-1; J gene: TRBJ2-3; D gene: TRBD2; clone size: .; CDR3 DNA: TGCAGCACCGGGGGGGATCGAGATACGCAGTATTTT; CDR3 protein: CSTGGDRDTQYF
V gene: TRBV11-2; J gene: TRBJ2-7; D gene: TRBD1; clone size: .; CDR3 DNA: TGTGCCAGCAACAGGGACAGGGGACCTAGCGAGCAGTACTTC; CDR3 protein: CASNRDRGPSEQYF
V gene: TRBV5-1; J gene: TRBJ2-3; D gene: .; clone size: few; CDR3 DNA: TGCGCCAGCAGCTTGGCAGGGACGTGGGCAGATACGCAGTATTTT; CDR3 protein: CASSLAGTWADTQYF
V gene: TRBV27; J gene: TRBJ2-1; D gene: .; clone size: .; CDR3 DNA: TGTGCCAGCAGACCTGGGCCGGGGATGCGAGCTGAGCAGTTCTTC; CDR3 protein: CASRPGPGMRAEQFF
V gene: TRBV29-1; J gene: TRBJ1-1; D gene: .; clone size: .; CDR3 DNA: TGCAGCGCCGAGGGGGGGGCAGGCACTGAAGCTTTCTTT; CDR3 protein: CSAEGGAGTEAFF
V gene: TRBV9; J gene: TRBJ1-6; D gene: .; clone size: .; CDR3 DNA: TGTGCCAGCAGCCCCCCTCTTGGACGGGATGGTTCACCCCTCCACTTT; CDR3 protein: CASSPPLGRDGSPLHF
V gene: TRBV29-1; J gene: TRBJ2-1; D gene: .; clone size: once; CDR3 DNA: TGCAGCGTTGGTCAGGGTAGCTCCTACAATGAGCAGTTCTTC; CDR3 protein: CSVGQGSSYNEQFF
V gene: TRBV7-3; J gene: TRBJ2-7; D gene: TRBD1; clone size: .; CDR3 DNA: TGTGCCAGCAGCCCGCAGGGGGACTACGAGCAGTACTTC; CDR3 protein: CASSPQGDYEQYF
V gene: TRBV5-1; J gene: TRBJ1-2; D gene: .; clone size: few; CDR3 DNA: TGCGCCAGCAGCTTGAACGAAGCCCATGGCTACACCTTC; CDR3 protein: CASSLNEAHGYTF
V gene: TRBV5-1; J gene: TRBJ1-1; D gene: TRBD1; clone size: .; CDR3 DNA: TGCGCCAGCAGCCTGACAGGGATCACTGAAGCTTTCTTT; CDR3 protein: CASSLTGITEAFF
V gene: TRBV7-9; J gene: TRBJ1-1; D gene: .; clone size: few; CDR3 DNA: TGTGCCAGCAGCTTAGATCAGGGGAGCACTGAAGCTTTCTTT; CDR3 protein: CASSLDQGSTEAFF
V gene: TRBV6-5; J gene: TRBJ1-1; D gene: .; clone size: .; CDR3 DNA: TGTGCCAGCAGCATATTTGGAGTGAACACTGAAGCTTTCTTT; CDR3 protein: CASSIFGVNTEAFF
V gene: TRBV29-1; J gene: TRBJ2-3; D gene: .; clone size: few; CDR3 DNA: TGCAGCGTGGCCCGGGACCGCCGCGCCACAGATACGCAGTATTTT; CDR3 protein: CSVARDRRATDTQYF
V gene: TRBV5-1; J gene: TRBJ2-7; D gene: .; clone size: few; CDR3 DNA: TGCGCCAGCCGAGAGACGATAAGCTCCTACGAGCAGTACTTC; CDR3 protein: CASRETISSYEQYF
V gene: TRBV29-1; J gene: TRBJ2-5; D gene: TRBD1; clone size: few; CDR3 DNA: TGCAGCGTTGGGACAGGAAAGTCAGAGACCCAGTACTTC; CDR3 protein: CSVGTGKSETQYF
V gene: TRBV27; J gene: TRBJ2-2; D gene: TRBD1; clone size: .; CDR3 DNA: TGTGCCAGCACCCGGGACAGTTCGTTTACCACCGGGGAGCTGTTTTTT; CDR3 protein: CASTRDSSFTTGELFF